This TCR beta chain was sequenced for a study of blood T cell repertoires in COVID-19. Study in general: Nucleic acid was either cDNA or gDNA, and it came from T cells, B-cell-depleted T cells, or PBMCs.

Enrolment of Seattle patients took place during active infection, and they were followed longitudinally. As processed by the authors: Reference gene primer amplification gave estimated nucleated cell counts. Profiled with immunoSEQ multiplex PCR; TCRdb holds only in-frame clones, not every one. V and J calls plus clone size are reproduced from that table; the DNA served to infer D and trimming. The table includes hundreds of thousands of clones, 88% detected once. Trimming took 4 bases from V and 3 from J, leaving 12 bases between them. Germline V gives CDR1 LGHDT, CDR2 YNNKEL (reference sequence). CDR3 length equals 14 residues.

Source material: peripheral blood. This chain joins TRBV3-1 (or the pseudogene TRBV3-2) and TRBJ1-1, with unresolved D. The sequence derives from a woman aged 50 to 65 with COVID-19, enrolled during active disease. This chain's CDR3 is CASSRQGADTEAFF. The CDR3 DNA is TGTGCCAGCAGCCGTCAAGGTGCGGACACTGAAGCTTTCTTT.